Listed below are T cell receptor beta chains from one sample, sequenced in a study of Ad26.COV2.S vaccination and SARS-CoV-2 variants. The data were produced by immunoSEQ multiplex PCR, yet TCRdb's version contains in-frame clones alone and is incomplete. The data show about half a million clones, roughly nine tenths seen once. This specimen was peripheral blood, taken in a trial of Ad26.COV2.S vaccine versus placebo. These receptors all stem from a person between 18 and 65 years old who received the Ad26.COV2.S COVID-19 vaccine or a placebo. Both conserved end residues are part of each CDR3. A D gene is named only where the DNA matches it firmly. Where a row states a size, it is once, few, many or the class of an expanded clone; other rows omit it.

d_call	j_call	v_call	clone_size	cdr3_aa	cdr3_nt
NA	TRBJ1-2	TRBV3-1/TRBV3-2	NA	CASSHTGNGYTF	TGTGCCAGCAGCCACACAGGGAATGGCTACACCTTC
NA	TRBJ2-1	TRBV6-1	NA	CASSGTIWLLPTYNEQFF	TGTGCCAGCAGTGGGACCATATGGTTGCTCCCTACCTACAATGAGCAGTTCTTC
TRBD2	TRBJ2-3	TRBV7-9	NA	CASSLSLTLAGRSTDTQYF	TGTGCCAGCAGCTTAAGCTTAACACTAGCGGGGCGAAGCACAGATACGCAGTATTTT
NA	TRBJ2-2	TRBV30	NA	CAWRALHLPAGELFF	TGTGCCTGGAGGGCCCTCCATCTGCCGGCCGGGGAGCTGTTTTTT
TRBD2	TRBJ2-7	TRBV19	few	CASRPAGVSYEQYF	TGTGCCAGTAGACCCGCGGGGGTATCCTACGAGCAGTACTTC
TRBD2	TRBJ2-1	TRBV12-5	NA	CASGTSGWNEQFF	TGTGCTAGTGGGACTAGCGGGTGGAATGAGCAGTTCTTC
NA	TRBJ2-1	TRBV9	NA	CASSVGLLNEQFF	TGTGCCAGCAGCGTAGGACTACTCAATGAGCAGTTCTTC
NA	TRBJ1-2	TRBV5-6	NA	CASTWGNREVPGYTF	TGTGCCAGCACCTGGGGGAACAGGGAAGTTCCTGGCTACACCTTC
NA	TRBJ2-2	TRBV4-1	few	CASSQDRLWARLGELFF	TGCGCCAGCAGCCAAGATCGTTTGTGGGCTAGACTCGGGGAGCTGTTTTTT
NA	TRBJ1-3	TRBV9	NA	CASSVGFSGNTIYF	TGTGCCAGCAGCGTTGGCTTCTCTGGAAACACCATATATTTT
NA	TRBJ2-7	TRBV30	NA	CAWMTGSYEQYF	TGTGCCTGGATGACAGGATCCTACGAGCAGTACTTC
TRBD2	TRBJ2-5	TRBV18	NA	CASSPKLAGPQETQYF	TGTGCCAGCTCACCAAAACTAGCGGGGCCCCAAGAGACCCAGTACTTC
NA	TRBJ1-6	TRBV3-1/TRBV3-2	NA	CASTREGMDSPLHF	TGTGCCAGCACTAGAGAGGGGATGGATTCACCCCTCCACTTT
NA	TRBJ1-1	TRBV29-1	NA	CSVVWGPNTEAFF	TGCAGCGTTGTATGGGGCCCGAACACTGAAGCTTTCTTT
NA	TRBJ2-6	TRBV7-9	NA	CASSLAYRSRGANVLTF	TGTGCCAGCAGCTTAGCGTACAGATCGAGGGGGGCCAACGTCCTGACTTTC
NA	TRBJ2-5	TRBV28	NA	CASSLPRDQYF	TGTGCCAGCAGTCTCCCTAGGGACCAGTACTTC
TRBD1	TRBJ2-2	TRBV9	NA	CASSVADTGAGELFF	TGTGCCAGCAGCGTAGCAGATACAGGGGCCGGGGAGCTGTTTTTT
NA	TRBJ2-7	TRBV3-1/TRBV3-2	few	CASSQVGGSSYEQYF	TGTGCCAGCAGCCAAGTGGGGGGTAGCTCCTACGAGCAGTACTTC
TRBD1	TRBJ1-6	TRBV2	NA	CASSGQGNNSPLHF	TGTGCCAGCAGTGGACAGGGGAACAATTCACCCCTCCACTTT
NA	TRBJ2-2	TRBV4-3	NA	CASSVDRNANTGELFF	TGCGCCAGCAGCGTTGACAGGAACGCGAACACCGGGGAGCTGTTTTTT
NA	TRBJ2-5	TRBV7-2	NA	CASSLEWTQFQYF	TGTGCCAGCAGCTTAGAATGGACGCAGTTCCAGTACTTC
TRBD2	TRBJ2-3	TRBV10-1	NA	CASSGTSVTDTQYF	TGCGCCAGCAGTGGGACTAGTGTGACAGATACGCAGTATTTT
NA	TRBJ1-2	TRBV4-1	NA	CASSQAPGLTNYGYTF	TGCGCCAGCAGCCAAGCCCCAGGCTTAACTAACTATGGCTACACCTTC
NA	TRBJ2-7	TRBV5-1	few	CASSLAVSYEQYF	TGCGCCAGCAGCTTGGCTGTGTCCTACGAGCAGTACTTC